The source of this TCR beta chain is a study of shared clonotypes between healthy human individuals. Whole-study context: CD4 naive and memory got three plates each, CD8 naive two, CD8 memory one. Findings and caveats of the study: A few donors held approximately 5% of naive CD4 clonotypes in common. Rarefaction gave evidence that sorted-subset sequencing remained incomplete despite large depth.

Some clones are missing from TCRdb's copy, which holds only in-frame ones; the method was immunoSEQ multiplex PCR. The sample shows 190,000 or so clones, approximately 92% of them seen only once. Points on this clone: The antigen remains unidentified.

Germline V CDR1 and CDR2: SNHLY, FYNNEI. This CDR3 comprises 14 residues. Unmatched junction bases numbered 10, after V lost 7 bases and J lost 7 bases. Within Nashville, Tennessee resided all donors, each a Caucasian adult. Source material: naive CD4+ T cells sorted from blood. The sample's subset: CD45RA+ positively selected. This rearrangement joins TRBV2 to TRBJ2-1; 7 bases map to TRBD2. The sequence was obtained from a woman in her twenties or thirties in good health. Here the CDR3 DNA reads TGTGCCAGCACTAGGAGACTAGCCAAGAATGAGCAGTTCTTC. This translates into CASTRRLAKNEQFF. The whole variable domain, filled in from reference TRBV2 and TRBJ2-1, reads EPEVTQTPSHQVTQMGQEVILRCVPISNHLYFYWYRQILGQKVEFLVSFYNNEISEKSEIFDDQFSVERPDGSNFTLKIRSTKLEDSAMYFCASTRRLAKNEQFFGPGTRLTVL.